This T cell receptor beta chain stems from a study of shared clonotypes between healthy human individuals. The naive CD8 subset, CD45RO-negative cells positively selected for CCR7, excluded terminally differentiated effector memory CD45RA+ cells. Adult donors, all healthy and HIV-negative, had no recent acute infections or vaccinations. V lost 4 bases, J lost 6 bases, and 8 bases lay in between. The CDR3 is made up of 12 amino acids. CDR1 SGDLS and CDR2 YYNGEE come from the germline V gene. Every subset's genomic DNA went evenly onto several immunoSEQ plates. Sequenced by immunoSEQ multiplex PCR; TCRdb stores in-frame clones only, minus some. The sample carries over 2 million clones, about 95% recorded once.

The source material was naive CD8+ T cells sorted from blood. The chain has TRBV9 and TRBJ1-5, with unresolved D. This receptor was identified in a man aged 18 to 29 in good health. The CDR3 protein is CASSQMGQPQHF. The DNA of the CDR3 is TGTGCCAGCAGCCAGATGGGTCAGCCCCAGCATTTT.